This TCR beta chain was identified during a study of T cell responses to AZD1222 COVID-19 vaccine. Note on this clone: The antigen is unknown.

Sequencing used immunoSEQ multiplex PCR; TCRdb keeps in-frame clones, though not all of them. The sample has 52,000 or so clones; approximately 89% are singletons. General study points: There were vaccine-associated CD4 TCRs across spike, dominant at 160-218 and 743-854.

Sequencing was performed on peripheral blood, taken on day 0 of MenACWY control vaccination. The sequence was obtained from an adult in good health.

The CDR3 loop is CASSYLLGADSTDTQYF. The CDR3 coding sequence is TGTGCCAGCAGTTACTTGTTAGGAGCGGATAGCACAGATACGCAGTATTTT. This chain joins TRBV6-2 or TRBV6-3 and TRBJ2-3; a possible D gene is TRBD2 (5 bases). Trimming took off 1 base at V and 0 bases at J, with 14 bases between the two ends. The length of the CDR3 is 17 residues. CDR1 MNHEY and CDR2 SVGEGT come from the germline V gene.